This entry describes one T cell receptor beta chain. What it recognizes is unknown. The sample is drawn from a study of T cell repertoires in cytomegalovirus infection. Study information: It was recently identified HLA-C-restricted and well-studied HLA-B-restricted CMV epitopes that the study used. From public TCR beta signatures came an indication of both CMV infection and matching HLA type. Broader study findings: Dominating the ex vivo response were HLA-C-restricted CMV-specific TCR beta clonotypes.

CDR3 length: 16 residues. Germline V lookup: CDR1 SGHRS, CDR2 YFSETQ. V was clipped by 2 bases and J by 0 bases, with 11 bases between them. TCRdb itself ran the reads through MiXCR, one entry per CDR3 protein. The table records roughly 700,000 distinct CDR3 sequences, about 30% of them present only once. The sequence was obtained from a human donor in good health (CMV status not recorded). Some clones in this sample may be carry-over from other donors' samples. The V call is TRBV5-1, the J call TRBJ2-2; D unresolved. The sample consisted of cultured PBMCs, taken from culture after CMV antigen stimulation. CDR3: CASSFSPTTNTGELFF. CDR3 DNA sequence: TGCGCCAGCAGCTTTAGCCCCACTACGAACACCGGGGAGCTGTTTTTT.